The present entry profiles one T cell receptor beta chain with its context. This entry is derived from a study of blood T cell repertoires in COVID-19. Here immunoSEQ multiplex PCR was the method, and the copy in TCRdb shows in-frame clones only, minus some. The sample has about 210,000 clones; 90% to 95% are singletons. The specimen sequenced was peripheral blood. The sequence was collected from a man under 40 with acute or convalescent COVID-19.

The DNA of the CDR3 is TGTGCCAGTAGTATCCACTCTCGGCCGGGCTATGGCTACACCTTC. Its protein is CASSIHSRPGYGYTF. The chain carries TRBV19 and TRBJ1-2; the D is unclear. Per the germline V gene, CDR1 is LNHDA and CDR2 is SQIVND (reference sequence). The CDR3 runs to 15 residues. V was trimmed by 3 bases and J by 4 bases, leaving 15 bases between them.